Below, 12 T cell receptor beta chains from the same sample are listed, as sequenced in a study of T cell responses to AZD1222 COVID-19 vaccine (dated by TCRdb to the early 2020s). The library was built by means of the immunoSEQ multiplex PCR assay. The clones in this table, taken by TCRdb from immuneACCESS, are in-frame only. Not every clone is retained; where verified, under half of the shortfall comes from an unresolved V gene, and the cause of the rest is unknown. Here the sample has 100,000 to 150,000 clones; about 88% occur a single time. Together, the top ten hold 4.4% of the sample. The time point tag for this specimen amounts to: baseline before first vaccination. The sequencing here drew on peripheral blood, taken on day 0 of AZD1222 vaccination. The receptor source for this set is an adult in good health.

Written as DNA, the CDR3 is TGTGCCAGCAGCGTAGTTGTGGGGGACAATGAGCAGTTCTTC. Amino acid sequence: CASSVVVGDNEQFF. V gene TRBV9 combines with J gene TRBJ2-1; D tentatively fits TRBD1 or TRBD2 (5 bases each). Trimming cost V 0 bases and J 5 bases, with 9 bases left between them. The germline gives CDR1 SGDLS, CDR2 YYNGEE. The CDR3 has 14 amino acids.

The rearrangement joins TRBV4-3 to TRBJ2-3, with D possibly matching TRBD1 (7 bases). The ends were cut back, 7 bases at V and 2 bases at J, with 13 bases in the middle. The CDR3 loop spans 14 amino acids. Per germline, CDR1 LGHNA and CDR2 YSLEER. The CDR3 DNA reads as TGCGCCAGCACTCAGGGGGGACCCACAGATACGCAGTATTTT. It codes for CASTQGGPTDTQYF.

The V gene is TRBV19, the J gene TRBJ2-3; 8 bases are shared with TRBD1. This CDR3 is 16 amino acids long. Germline-derived CDR1 and CDR2 are LNHDA and SQIVND (reference sequence). V shed 5 bases, J shed 1 base, and the junction held 8 bases outside the gene matches. The CDR3 protein is CASSVAGGRGTDTQYF. DNA for the CDR3: TGTGCCAGTAGTGTAGCAGGGGGCAGGGGCACAGATACGCAGTATTTT.

The chain employs TRBV7-2 and TRBJ2-7; 10 bases fit TRBD2. The CDR3 contains 15 residues. V gave up 7 bases and J gave up 1 base; unmatched junction bases: 7. CDR1 and CDR2 from the germline V gene are SGHTA and FQGNSA. Written as DNA, the CDR3 is TGTGCCAGCACCCCGGGACTAGCGCAATCCTACGAGCAGTACTTC. As protein: CASTPGLAQSYEQYF.

V and J are TRBV7-9 and TRBJ2-3, with TRBD2 matching over 9 bases. The germline gives CDR1 SEHNR, CDR2 FQNEAQ (reference sequence). The CDR3 is 17 amino acids. The V and J ends lost 1 base and 1 base, in that order; junction bases with no gene match: 6. The CDR3 DNA reads as TGTGCCAGCAGCTTAGGCAGCGGGAGGTACGGCACAGATACGCAGTATTTT. Translated: CASSLGSGRYGTDTQYF. The variable domain in full, with the rest retrieved from reference TRBV7-9 and TRBJ2-3, is DTGVSQNPRHKITKRGQNVTFRCDPISEHNRLYWYRQTLGQGPEFLTYFQNEAQLEKSRLLSDRFSAERPKGSFSTLEIQRTEQGDSAMYLCASSLGSGRYGTDTQYFGPGTRLTVL.

The V call is TRBV27, the J call TRBJ2-4; a weak D match, TRBD1 (6 bases). V lost 5 bases, J lost 4 bases, and 18 bases lay in between. Germline CDR1 is MNHEY and CDR2 is SMNVEV (reference sequence). The CDR3 is made up of 16 amino acids. CDR3 region: CASSPQQGRGKNIQYF. DNA of the CDR3: TGTGCCAGCAGTCCGCAACAGGGTCGGGGTAAAAACATTCAGTACTTC.

V is TRBV7-9 and J is TRBJ2-3; TRBD1 might be the D (5 bases). V lost 5 bases to trimming and J lost 4 bases, with 13 bases between them. CDR1 is SEHNR and CDR2 is FQNEAQ in the germline V gene (reference sequence). The CDR3 totals 14 residues. CDR3 coding DNA: TGTGCCAGCAGCATCCAGCAGGGCTCAGATACGCAGTATTTT. Its protein product is CASSIQQGSDTQYF.

The count of this clone is one. The rearrangement joins TRBV6-2 or TRBV6-3 to TRBJ1-5; 11 bases line up with TRBD1. The CDR3 extends over 17 amino acids. V was clipped by 6 bases and J by 4 bases; unmatched bases: 11. CDR1 and CDR2 (germline): MNHEY, SVGEGT. The CDR3 is CASSKGTGGWGNQPQHF. The CDR3 DNA is TGTGCCAGCAGCAAAGGGACAGGGGGTTGGGGGAATCAGCCCCAGCATTTT.

The rearrangement joins TRBV7-8 to TRBJ2-1, with no clear D. This CDR3 spans 12 amino acids. With 1 base removed from V and 9 bases from J, the gap between germline ends came to 7 bases. Per the germline V gene, CDR1 is SGHVS and CDR2 is FQNEAQ. The CDR3 region has the DNA TGTGCCAGCAGCTTAGAACGGCCTGAGCAGTTCTTC. It is translated as CASSLERPEQFF.

The chain couples TRBV6-4 to TRBJ1-2; D is uncertain. The CDR3 has 13 residues. Germline-derived CDR1 and CDR2 are MRHNA and SNTAGT. V was shortened by 3 bases and J by 8 bases, with 13 bases between the two germline ends. The CDR3 loop reads CASSESQGVGYTF. The CDR3 DNA is TGTGCCAGCAGTGAGTCACAAGGCGTGGGCTACACCTTC.

This sequence joins TRBV5-1 and TRBJ2-3; possibly TRBD2 for D (5 bases). V lost 2 bases to trimming and J lost 2 bases, with 18 bases between them. The CDR3 length is 17 residues. Germline values: CDR1 SGHRS, CDR2 YFSETQ. The CDR3 protein is CASSFRAQSGITDTQYF. Written as DNA, the CDR3 is TGCGCCAGCAGCTTCCGGGCCCAAAGCGGAATCACAGATACGCAGTATTTT.

The rearrangement links TRBV2 to TRBJ2-5; TRBD1 or TRBD2 may be the D gene (5 bases each). CDR1 and CDR2 from the germline V gene are SNHLY and FYNNEI. Between the trimmed V and J ends, which lost 7 bases and 5 bases, there was a span of 8 bases. This CDR3 comprises 11 residues. CDR3 nucleotides: TGTGCCAGCACCGAGGGGGAGACCCAGTACTTC. It yields the protein CASTEGETQYF.